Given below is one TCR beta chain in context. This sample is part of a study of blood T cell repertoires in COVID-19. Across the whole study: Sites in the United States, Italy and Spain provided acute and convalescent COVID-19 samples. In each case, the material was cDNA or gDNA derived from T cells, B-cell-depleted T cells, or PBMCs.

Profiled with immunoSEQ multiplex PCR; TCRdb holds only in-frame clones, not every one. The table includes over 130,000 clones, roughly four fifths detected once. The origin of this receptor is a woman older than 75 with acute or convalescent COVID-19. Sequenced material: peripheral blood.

CDR3 bases: TGTGCCAGCAGCTTGGAGGCAGGCGCAGAAGGCTATGGCTACACCTTC. Protein product: CASSLEAGAEGYGYTF. The chain joins TRBV5-5 to TRBJ1-2, with D hard to call. Germline-derived CDR1 and CDR2 are SGHKS and YYEKEE (reference sequence). V was cut by 0 bases and J by 4 bases, with 16 bases left in between. The CDR3 sequence is 16 residues long.